Listed here are 7 T cell receptor beta chains from one sample, sequenced in a study of blood T cell repertoires in COVID-19. Repertoires were generated with immunoSEQ multiplex PCR, while TCRdb's copy carries only in-frame clones and drops some. The sample includes more than 35,000 clones, more than 70% of them seen just once. The specimen was peripheral blood. These TCRs come from a man aged 60-69 years with active COVID-19.

This clone was detected only a few times. The V call is TRBV5-5, the J call TRBJ1-2, with 7 bases identical to TRBD1. The CDR3 is 15 amino acids. The germline V gene encodes CDR1 SGHKS and CDR2 YYEKEE (reference sequence). V gave up 2 bases and J gave up 4 bases; unmatched junction bases: 8. The CDR3 region is CASSFSTGDSYGYTF. DNA of the CDR3: TGTGCCAGCAGCTTCAGTACAGGGGATAGCTATGGCTACACCTTC.

The chain couples TRBV18 to TRBJ2-5, with a tentative D call TRBD2 (6 bases). The germline gives CDR1 KGHSH, CDR2 LQKENI. CDR3 length equals 13 residues. V lost 1 base and J 3 bases, leaving 6 bases between the germline ends. CDR3 DNA sequence: TGTGCCAGCTCACCACTAGCGGAAGAGACCCAGTACTTC. This sequence encodes CASSPLAEETQYF. The whole variable domain, remainder taken from reference TRBV18 and TRBJ2-5, is NAGVMQNPRHLVRRRGQEARLRCSPMKGHSHVYWYRQLPEEGLKFMVYLQKENIIDESGMPKERFSAEFPKEGPSILRIQQVVRGDSAAYFCASSPLAEETQYFGPGTRLLVL.

The V gene is TRBV6-5, the J gene TRBJ1-2, with 8 nucleotides matching TRBD1. The germline gives CDR1 MNHEY, CDR2 SVGAGI. The CDR3 sequence is 13 residues long. With V trimmed by 6 bases and J by 2 bases, 2 bases remained unmatched. For the CDR3, the DNA is TGTGCCAGCAGGGACAGGGACAACTATGGCTACACCTTC. Protein product: CASRDRDNYGYTF.

The chain couples TRBV11-2 to TRBJ1-6; no clear D. The germline V and J ends were trimmed by 0 bases and 7 bases, with 16 bases remaining between them. Germline values: CDR1 SGHAT, CDR2 FQNNGV. The CDR3 length is 17 residues. CDR3 DNA sequence: TGTGCCAGCAGCTTAGATAGTATGTGGAGGCAAAATTCACCCCTCCACTTT. This gives the protein CASSLDSMWRQNSPLHF.

The chain recombines TRBV6-5 with TRBJ1-3; 7 bases are shared with TRBD1. Germline-derived CDR1 and CDR2 are MNHEY and SVGAGI. The CDR3 spans 14 residues. The trim removed 11 bases at V and 7 bases at J, leaving 14 bases unmatched. The CDR3, as DNA: TGTGCCTCCGTCTCGGCAGGGGGTTCGAACACCATATATTTT. Encoded protein: CASVSAGGSNTIYF.

The chain combines TRBV6-5 with TRBJ2-1; possibly TRBD1 for D (5 bases). Germline V gives CDR1 MNHEY, CDR2 SVGAGI. This CDR3 comprises 13 residues. Trimming left V 6 bases short and J 6 bases short, with 12 bases between. The chain's CDR3 is CASRRGGTNEQFF. The CDR3 DNA sequence: TGTGCCAGCAGAAGGGGTGGCACCAATGAGCAGTTCTTC.

This clone occurred a few times. The CDR3 here is CASSSTSDQETQYF. The CDR3, as DNA: TGTGCCAGTAGTTCCACTAGCGATCAAGAGACCCAGTACTTC. The chain links TRBV19 to TRBJ2-5, with 7 bases lining up with TRBD2. V lost 5 bases and J lost 2; bases outside the gene matches: 5. The CDR3 consists of 14 residues. The V gene's germline CDR1 is LNHDA and CDR2 SQIVND (reference sequence). Full variable domain (outside the CDR3, taken from reference TRBV19 and TRBJ2-5): DGGITQSPKYLFRKEGQNVTLSCEQNLNHDAMYWYRQDPGQGLRLIYYSQIVNDFQKGDIAEGYSVSREKKESFPLTVTSAQKNPTAFYLCASSSTSDQETQYFGPGTRLLVL.